The T cell receptor (beta chain) described here comes from a study of blood T cell repertoires in COVID-19. At the level of the study: Some COVID-19 samples were acute and others convalescent; all came from the United States, Italy and Spain. T cells, B-cell-depleted T cells, or PBMCs provided the cDNA or gDNA that served as material.

Methods used by the authors: Estimates of nucleated cell counts were drawn from the amplification of reference gene primers. Here immunoSEQ multiplex PCR was the method, and the copy in TCRdb shows in-frame clones only, minus some. D and trimming come from the DNA, and the V and J calls and clone size come from that table. The sample lists tens of thousands of clones; roughly 87% were seen once. The CDR3 is 15 amino acids. Germline CDR1 and CDR2: MNHEY and SVGAGI. Trimming removed 6 bases from V and 0 bases from J, with 11 bases in between. Sequencing was performed on peripheral blood. This chain connects TRBV6-5 to TRBJ2-2; tentative D call: TRBD1 (5 bases). The receptor was isolated from a man aged 45-65 years with active COVID-19. The CDR3 sequence: CASRGRSSNTGELFF. CDR3 bases: TGTGCCAGCAGGGGGCGTAGCTCGAACACCGGGGAGCTGTTTTTT.